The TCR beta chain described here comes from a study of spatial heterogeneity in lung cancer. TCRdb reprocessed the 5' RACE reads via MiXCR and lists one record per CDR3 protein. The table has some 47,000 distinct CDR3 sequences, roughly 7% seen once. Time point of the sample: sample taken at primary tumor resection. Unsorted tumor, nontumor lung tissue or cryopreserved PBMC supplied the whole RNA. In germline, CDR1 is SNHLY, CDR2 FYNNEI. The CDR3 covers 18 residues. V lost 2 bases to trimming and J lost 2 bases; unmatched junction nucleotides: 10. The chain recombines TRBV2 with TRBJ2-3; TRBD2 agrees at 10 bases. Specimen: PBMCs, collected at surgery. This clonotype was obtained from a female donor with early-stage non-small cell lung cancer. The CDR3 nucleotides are TGTGCCAGCAGTGAATGGGGCACTAGCGGGACGCCCACAGATACGCAGTATTTT. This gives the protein CASSEWGTSGTPTDTQYF.